Listed below are T cell receptor beta chains from one sample, sequenced in a study of blood T cell repertoires in COVID-19. Sequenced by immunoSEQ multiplex PCR; TCRdb stores in-frame clones only, minus some. In the table there are around 300,000 clones, roughly 90% of which are singletons. The specimen sequenced was peripheral blood. Source of these receptors: a woman aged 40 to 50 who had recovered from COVID-19. Each CDR3 is given with its conserved first and last residue. A D gene is named only where the DNA matches it firmly. For some rows the clone size is stated as once, few or many, or as a class when expanded; others skip it.

J gene | D gene | CDR3 length | clone size | V gene | CDR3 DNA | CDR3 protein
TRBJ2-2 | TRBD2 | 15 | . | TRBV6-5 | TGTGCCAGCGGGGGAGCGGGGGTCCACACCGGGGAGCTGTTTTTT | CASGGAGVHTGELFF
TRBJ1-4 | TRBD1 | 15 | . | TRBV3-1/TRBV3-2 | TGTGCCAGCAGCCAAGGGACAGGGGGTGGCGAAAAACTGTTTTTT | CASSQGTGGGEKLFF
TRBJ2-3 | . | 13 | . | TRBV6-5 | TGTGCCAGCAGCAAAACAGGGCCGGATACGCAGTATTTT | CASSKTGPDTQYF
TRBJ2-4 | TRBD2 | 15 | . | TRBV7-2 | TGTGCCAGCAGCTTAGTGGCGGGAGGGGGAAACATTCAGTACTTC | CASSLVAGGGNIQYF
TRBJ2-2 | TRBD2 | 15 | once | TRBV19 | TGTGCCAGTAGTATCCTAGCGGGAGGGCCCAGGGAGCTGTTTTTT | CASSILAGGPRELFF
TRBJ2-5 | TRBD2 | 15 | . | TRBV24-1 | TGTGCCACCAGTACTAGCGGGATTTTGGCGGAGACCCAGTACTTC | CATSTSGILAETQYF
TRBJ2-1 | . | 15 | few | TRBV7-9 | TGTGCCAGCAGCTTCCGGCAGGTCACGAACAATGAGCAGTTCTTC | CASSFRQVTNNEQFF
TRBJ1-4 | . | 15 | once | TRBV28 | TGTGCCAGCAGCGTAAATGGACAGACTAATGAAAAACTGTTTTTT | CASSVNGQTNEKLFF
TRBJ2-5 | . | 15 | . | TRBV7-8 | TGTGCCAGCAGCTTAGGGAAAGGGGGCCAAGAGACCCAGTACTTC | CASSLGKGGQETQYF
TRBJ1-1 | TRBD1 | 18 | . | TRBV30 | TGTGCCTGGGGCGTGGGAATAAGGACAGGGGCGCTGAACACTGAAGCTTTCTTT | CAWGVGIRTGALNTEAFF
TRBJ1-2 | . | 14 | . | TRBV2 | TGTGCCAGCACCCGAGGTACGGGATACTATGGCTACACCTTC | CASTRGTGYYGYTF
TRBJ2-1 | TRBD2 | 15 | few | TRBV7-6 | TGTGCCAGCAGCTTAGGATCCAGCGGGAGTACTGAGCAGTTCTTC | CASSLGSSGSTEQFF
TRBJ2-3 | TRBD2 | 14 | . | TRBV3-1/TRBV3-2 | TGTGCCAGCAGCCAGGGGCGGGAGTCAGATACGCAGTATTTT | CASSQGRESDTQYF
TRBJ1-5 | TRBD1 | 17 | . | TRBV27 | TGTGCCAGCAGTTCCCCATCTTCGACAGGGGGGAATCAGCCCCAGCATTTT | CASSSPSSTGGNQPQHF
TRBJ2-5 | TRBD2 | 16 | . | TRBV7-6 | TGTGCCAGCAGCTTAGGGACTAGCGGGGCTCAAGAGACCCAGTACTTC | CASSLGTSGAQETQYF
TRBJ1-2 | . | 15 | . | TRBV15 | TGTGCCACCAGCAGAGATCTGGGGGCGCGATATGGCTACACCTTC | CATSRDLGARYGYTF
TRBJ2-7 | TRBD1 | 14 | . | TRBV27 | TGTGCCAGCAGTTTCCGGACAGGGGGTGACGAGCAGTACTTC | CASSFRTGGDEQYF
TRBJ2-3 | . | 14 | . | TRBV24-1 | TGTGCCACCAGTGATTCGTCCAGCACAGATACGCAGTATTTT | CATSDSSSTDTQYF
TRBJ1-2 | . | 16 | . | TRBV7-8 | TGTGCCAGCAGCCCTACCGGCCCGGGGAGCGTTTATGGCTACACCTTC | CASSPTGPGSVYGYTF
TRBJ1-2 | TRBD1 | 14 | . | TRBV9 | TGTGCCAGCAGCCGCCTGGACAGGGACTATGGCTACACCTTC | CASSRLDRDYGYTF
TRBJ2-1 | TRBD2 | 13 | . | TRBV3-1/TRBV3-2 | TGTGCCAGCAGCCAAGGACTAGCCCAAGAGCAGTTCTTC | CASSQGLAQEQFF
TRBJ2-3 | . | 13 | once | TRBV29-1 | TGCAGCGTTGATATTGGGGGCGCAGATACGCAGTATTTT | CSVDIGGADTQYF
TRBJ2-3 | TRBD2 | 16 | . | TRBV27 | TGTGCCAGCAGTTTTGCAGCGGGAGGGGGCACAGATACGCAGTATTTT | CASSFAAGGGTDTQYF
TRBJ2-1 | TRBD2 | 14 | . | TRBV6-5 | TGTGCCAGCGGTCGACTAGCGGGAGGGGATGAGCAGTTCTTC | CASGRLAGGDEQFF
TRBJ1-1 | . | 13 | . | TRBV19 | TGTGCCAGTAGTTACAGCGGGGGCACTGAAGCTTTCTTT | CASSYSGGTEAFF
TRBJ1-5 | . | 13 | . | TRBV6-1 | TGTGCCAGCAGTGAATACGAGGGACAGCCCCAGCATTTT | CASSEYEGQPQHF
TRBJ1-2 | . | 17 | . | TRBV18 | TGTGCCAGCTCACCCCGTTGGGAGGGGTCATCTAACTATGGCTACACCTTC | CASSPRWEGSSNYGYTF
TRBJ1-5 | . | 16 | . | TRBV21-1 | TGTGCCAGCAGCAAAGTAGGAGGGAATGGCAATCAGCCCCAGCATTTT | CASSKVGGNGNQPQHF
TRBJ1-4 | TRBD1 | 14 | . | TRBV18 | TGTGCCAGCTCACCGACAGGGAGTAATGAAAAACTGTTTTTT | CASSPTGSNEKLFF
TRBJ2-7 | . | 12 | . | TRBV9 | TGTGCCAGCGGTTGGGGAGATCGGGAGCAGTACTTC | CASGWGDREQYF
TRBJ1-1 | . | 16 | . | TRBV2 | TGTGCCAGCAGTGAAGTTCCTGGGAGGGCGAACACTGAAGCTTTCTTT | CASSEVPGRANTEAFF
TRBJ2-1 | . | 14 | . | TRBV6-1 | TGTGCCAGCAGTGATGGGGGCCGGACGGATGAGCAGTTCTTC | CASSDGGRTDEQFF
TRBJ1-1 | TRBD1 | 15 | . | TRBV19 | TGTGCCACCGCGCGAGGGACAGGGATCGGCACTGAAGCTTTCTTT | CATARGTGIGTEAFF
TRBJ2-6 | TRBD2 | 20 | . | TRBV9 | TGTGCCAGCAGCGTACCGAGTTACCCTGGGACTAGCGGGAGGGCCAACGTCCTGACTTTC | CASSVPSYPGTSGRANVLTF
TRBJ1-4 | . | 16 | once | TRBV5-5 | TGTGCCAGCAGCTTACACACAGGGTCAACTAATGAAAAACTGTTTTTT | CASSLHTGSTNEKLFF
TRBJ2-5 | . | 13 | . | TRBV30 | TGTGCCTGGGATGTCCGGTTTCAAGAGACCCAGTACTTC | CAWDVRFQETQYF
TRBJ1-2 | . | 12 | . | TRBV27 | TGTGCCAGCAGTTTACGGGGGGATGGCTACACCTTC | CASSLRGDGYTF
TRBJ2-7 | . | 16 | . | TRBV4-1 | TGCGCCAGCAGCCAAGAGGGAGCGGGCTCCTCCTACGAGCAGTACTTC | CASSQEGAGSSYEQYF